Listed below are T cell receptor beta chains from one sample, sequenced in a study of shared clonotypes between healthy human individuals. Some clones are missing from TCRdb's copy, which holds only in-frame ones; the method was immunoSEQ multiplex PCR. The sample has roughly 810,000 clones; 96% are singletons. The sequencing sample was made of naive CD8+ T cells sorted from blood. These TCRs come from a man aged 25 to 45 in good health. The CDR3 runs from the conserved cysteine through the conserved F or W. Fields, in order: D gene, CDR3 length, clone size, J gene, V gene, CDR3 DNA, CDR3 protein. The D gene is left open where the match is weak. Size values are once, few and many counts, or a class for expanded clones, and some rows have none.

D gene: NA; CDR3 length: 12; clone size: once; J gene: TRBJ2-2; V gene: TRBV7-9; CDR3 DNA: TGTGCCAGCAGCTTAATTCATGCGGAGCTGTTTTTT; CDR3 protein: CASSLIHAELFF
D gene: NA; CDR3 length: 13; clone size: NA; J gene: TRBJ2-7; V gene: TRBV5-1; CDR3 DNA: TGCGCCAGCAGCTGGAGACGTGTAGGGGAGCAGTACTTC; CDR3 protein: CASSWRRVGEQYF
D gene: NA; CDR3 length: 14; clone size: NA; J gene: TRBJ2-1; V gene: TRBV29-1; CDR3 DNA: TGCAGCGTTGAAGAGGGCTGGTCCTACAATGAGCAGTTCTTC; CDR3 protein: CSVEEGWSYNEQFF
D gene: TRBD2; CDR3 length: 20; clone size: NA; J gene: TRBJ2-1; V gene: TRBV27; CDR3 DNA: TGTGCCAGCAGTTTCGCAACCCCATCAAACCTAGCGGGAAAATACAATGAGCAGTTCTTC; CDR3 protein: CASSFATPSNLAGKYNEQFF
D gene: NA; CDR3 length: 14; clone size: NA; J gene: TRBJ2-7; V gene: TRBV4-1; CDR3 DNA: TGCGCCAGCAGCCAAGCTGGGGACTCCTACGAGCAGTACTTC; CDR3 protein: CASSQAGDSYEQYF
D gene: NA; CDR3 length: 14; clone size: NA; J gene: TRBJ2-1; V gene: TRBV7-9; CDR3 DNA: TGTGCCAGCAGCTTAGCGCAGGGGTACAATGAGCAGTTCTTC; CDR3 protein: CASSLAQGYNEQFF
D gene: NA; CDR3 length: 17; clone size: once; J gene: TRBJ1-3; V gene: TRBV4-1; CDR3 DNA: TGCGCCAGCAGCCAAGAAGCTGGGCAGCCCTCTGGAAACACCATATATTTT; CDR3 protein: CASSQEAGQPSGNTIYF
D gene: NA; CDR3 length: 15; clone size: NA; J gene: TRBJ2-1; V gene: TRBV11-3; CDR3 DNA: TGTGCCAGCAGCCATACCGCGTCTAGCGACAATGAGCAGTTCTTC; CDR3 protein: CASSHTASSDNEQFF
D gene: NA; CDR3 length: 11; clone size: NA; J gene: TRBJ2-7; V gene: TRBV7-9; CDR3 DNA: TGTGCCAGCAGCCAGGACAGACGGCAGTACTTC; CDR3 protein: CASSQDRRQYF
D gene: NA; CDR3 length: 14; clone size: NA; J gene: TRBJ2-1; V gene: TRBV4-2; CDR3 DNA: TGTGCCAGCAGCCAAGACCGAGGTGACAATGAGCAGTTCTTC; CDR3 protein: CASSQDRGDNEQFF
D gene: NA; CDR3 length: 16; clone size: NA; J gene: TRBJ2-3; V gene: TRBV5-1; CDR3 DNA: TGCGCCAGCAGCTCTGGACGGGGACTCCTGCAGGATACGCAGTATTTT; CDR3 protein: CASSSGRGLLQDTQYF
D gene: NA; CDR3 length: 15; clone size: NA; J gene: TRBJ2-1; V gene: TRBV7-2; CDR3 DNA: TGTGCCAGCAGCTTACCGGACAAAAGCTACAATGAGCAGTTCTTC; CDR3 protein: CASSLPDKSYNEQFF
D gene: NA; CDR3 length: 14; clone size: NA; J gene: TRBJ2-5; V gene: TRBV5-4; CDR3 DNA: TGTGCCAGCACCATGAAAGGGGCGGGGGAGACCCAGTACTTC; CDR3 protein: CASTMKGAGETQYF
D gene: NA; CDR3 length: 12; clone size: NA; J gene: TRBJ2-2; V gene: TRBV5-4; CDR3 DNA: TGTGCCACCCGGACGGACACCGGGGAGCTGTTTTTT; CDR3 protein: CATRTDTGELFF
D gene: NA; CDR3 length: 14; clone size: once; J gene: TRBJ1-1; V gene: TRBV13; CDR3 DNA: TGTGCCAGCAGCTCCGACAGCTTACGCCTGGAAGCTTTCTTT; CDR3 protein: CASSSDSLRLEAFF
D gene: NA; CDR3 length: 16; clone size: NA; J gene: TRBJ2-1; V gene: TRBV12-2; CDR3 DNA: TGTGCAAGTCGCTTAGGGTTCCGGGAAGGTAGAAATGAGCAGTTCTTC; CDR3 protein: CASRLGFREGRNEQFF
D gene: TRBD1; CDR3 length: 15; clone size: NA; J gene: TRBJ2-7; V gene: TRBV7-6; CDR3 DNA: TGTGCCAGCAGCCTGACACAGGGGGAACTAAACGAGCAGTACTTC; CDR3 protein: CASSLTQGELNEQYF
D gene: TRBD2; CDR3 length: 16; clone size: NA; J gene: TRBJ2-1; V gene: TRBV29-1; CDR3 DNA: TGCAGCGTTGAAGATACGGGCGGGAGGGGTTACAATGAGCAGTTCTTC; CDR3 protein: CSVEDTGGRGYNEQFF
D gene: TRBD1; CDR3 length: 15; clone size: NA; J gene: TRBJ1-4; V gene: TRBV4-3; CDR3 DNA: TGCGCCAGCAGCCAAAAGGGACAGACTAATGAAAAACTGTTTTTT; CDR3 protein: CASSQKGQTNEKLFF
D gene: TRBD1; CDR3 length: 20; clone size: NA; J gene: TRBJ1-5; V gene: TRBV5-1; CDR3 DNA: TGCGCCAGCAGCTTGATTATCGCGTTATTCCGGGACAGGGGGCATCAGCCCCAGCATTTT; CDR3 protein: CASSLIIALFRDRGHQPQHF
D gene: NA; CDR3 length: 14; clone size: NA; J gene: TRBJ2-7; V gene: TRBV29-1; CDR3 DNA: TGCAGCGTTGAAGAAGTGGGTTTGAGCTACGAGCAGTACTTC; CDR3 protein: CSVEEVGLSYEQYF
D gene: TRBD1; CDR3 length: 14; clone size: NA; J gene: TRBJ2-4; V gene: TRBV25-1; CDR3 DNA: TGTGCCAGCAGTACCGGGACAGGGAGGAACATTCAGTACTTC; CDR3 protein: CASSTGTGRNIQYF
D gene: TRBD1; CDR3 length: 11; clone size: NA; J gene: TRBJ1-2; V gene: TRBV29-1; CDR3 DNA: TGCAGCGTTGAGGACAGGGACGGCTACACCTTC; CDR3 protein: CSVEDRDGYTF
D gene: NA; CDR3 length: 15; clone size: NA; J gene: TRBJ2-3; V gene: TRBV9; CDR3 DNA: TGTGCCAGCAGCGTACTGGGGGCGAGCACAGATACGCAGTATTTT; CDR3 protein: CASSVLGASTDTQYF
D gene: TRBD2; CDR3 length: 16; clone size: NA; J gene: TRBJ2-7; V gene: TRBV11-2; CDR3 DNA: TGTGCCAGCAGCCCCCGGACTAGCGGGAACCTTTACGAGCAGTACTTC; CDR3 protein: CASSPRTSGNLYEQYF
D gene: NA; CDR3 length: 14; clone size: few; J gene: TRBJ1-2; V gene: TRBV12-5; CDR3 DNA: TGTGCTAGTGGTTTGGACCTCAGAATCTATGGCTACACCTTC; CDR3 protein: CASGLDLRIYGYTF
D gene: NA; CDR3 length: 14; clone size: NA; J gene: TRBJ2-7; V gene: TRBV5-4; CDR3 DNA: TGTGCCAGCAGCTTGGGAGGGCTCTCCTACGAGCAGTACTTC; CDR3 protein: CASSLGGLSYEQYF
D gene: NA; CDR3 length: 11; clone size: NA; J gene: TRBJ1-1; V gene: TRBV7-8; CDR3 DNA: TGTGCCAGCGGGGAGAACACTGAAGCTTTCTTT; CDR3 protein: CASGENTEAFF
D gene: NA; CDR3 length: 18; clone size: NA; J gene: TRBJ2-7; V gene: TRBV19; CDR3 DNA: TGTGCCAGTAGTATGGGTACGGTCGGAGGGTCCAAACTTTACGAGCAGTACTTC; CDR3 protein: CASSMGTVGGSKLYEQYF
D gene: TRBD1; CDR3 length: 14; clone size: NA; J gene: TRBJ1-2; V gene: TRBV5-4; CDR3 DNA: TGTGCCAGCAGCCCAAGACAGGGAGGCTATGGCTACACCTTC; CDR3 protein: CASSPRQGGYGYTF
D gene: NA; CDR3 length: 12; clone size: NA; J gene: TRBJ2-7; V gene: TRBV5-1; CDR3 DNA: TGCGCCAGCACCCGTTCCGGGAACGAGCAGTACTTC; CDR3 protein: CASTRSGNEQYF
D gene: TRBD1; CDR3 length: 17; clone size: once; J gene: TRBJ2-7; V gene: TRBV7-2; CDR3 DNA: TGTGCCAGCAGCCGCCTCCAGACAGGGGTAAGAACCTACGAGCAGTACTTC; CDR3 protein: CASSRLQTGVRTYEQYF
D gene: NA; CDR3 length: 13; clone size: once; J gene: TRBJ2-7; V gene: TRBV10-2; CDR3 DNA: TGCGCCAGCAGTGCAGGGGCGCTTTACGAGCAGTACTTC; CDR3 protein: CASSAGALYEQYF
D gene: NA; CDR3 length: 16; clone size: NA; J gene: TRBJ2-7; V gene: TRBV15; CDR3 DNA: TGTGCCACCAGCAGTTTGGACGGTAGCCCCATATACGAGCAGTACTTC; CDR3 protein: CATSSLDGSPIYEQYF
D gene: NA; CDR3 length: 15; clone size: NA; J gene: TRBJ2-1; V gene: TRBV7-9; CDR3 DNA: TGTGCCAGCAGCCACGCTTCGGGACCTTACAATGAGCAGTTCTTC; CDR3 protein: CASSHASGPYNEQFF
D gene: TRBD1; CDR3 length: 14; clone size: NA; J gene: TRBJ2-7; V gene: TRBV19; CDR3 DNA: TGTGCCAGTAGTTTGGGGACAGGGGTCAACGAGCAGTACTTC; CDR3 protein: CASSLGTGVNEQYF
D gene: NA; CDR3 length: 13; clone size: NA; J gene: TRBJ2-3; V gene: TRBV5-6; CDR3 DNA: TGTGCCAGCAGCTTGGGGAGAACAGATACGCAGTATTTT; CDR3 protein: CASSLGRTDTQYF
D gene: NA; CDR3 length: 12; clone size: once; J gene: TRBJ2-5; V gene: TRBV2; CDR3 DNA: TGTGCCAGCAGTGAGGGCCAAGAGACCCAGTACTTC; CDR3 protein: CASSEGQETQYF
D gene: NA; CDR3 length: 12; clone size: NA; J gene: TRBJ1-1; V gene: TRBV7-8; CDR3 DNA: TGTGCCAGCAGCCTAAACGTATTTGAAGCTTTCTTT; CDR3 protein: CASSLNVFEAFF
D gene: NA; CDR3 length: 15; clone size: NA; J gene: TRBJ2-1; V gene: TRBV25-1; CDR3 DNA: TGTGCCAGCAGTGAATATAACGCAGGGTCGGGTGAGCAGTTCTTC; CDR3 protein: CASSEYNAGSGEQFF